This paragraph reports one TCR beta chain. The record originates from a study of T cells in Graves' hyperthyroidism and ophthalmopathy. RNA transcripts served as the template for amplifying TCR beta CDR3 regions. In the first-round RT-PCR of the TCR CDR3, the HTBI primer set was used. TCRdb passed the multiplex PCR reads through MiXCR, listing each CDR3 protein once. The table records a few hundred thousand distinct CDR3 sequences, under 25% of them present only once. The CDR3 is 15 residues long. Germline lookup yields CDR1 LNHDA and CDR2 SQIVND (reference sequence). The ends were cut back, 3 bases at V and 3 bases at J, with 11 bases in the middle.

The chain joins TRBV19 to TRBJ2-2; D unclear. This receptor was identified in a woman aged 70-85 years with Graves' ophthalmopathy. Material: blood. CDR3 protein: CASSMGSLYTGELFF. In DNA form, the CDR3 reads TGTGCCAGTAGTATGGGCAGTTTGTACACCGGGGAGCTGTTTTTT.